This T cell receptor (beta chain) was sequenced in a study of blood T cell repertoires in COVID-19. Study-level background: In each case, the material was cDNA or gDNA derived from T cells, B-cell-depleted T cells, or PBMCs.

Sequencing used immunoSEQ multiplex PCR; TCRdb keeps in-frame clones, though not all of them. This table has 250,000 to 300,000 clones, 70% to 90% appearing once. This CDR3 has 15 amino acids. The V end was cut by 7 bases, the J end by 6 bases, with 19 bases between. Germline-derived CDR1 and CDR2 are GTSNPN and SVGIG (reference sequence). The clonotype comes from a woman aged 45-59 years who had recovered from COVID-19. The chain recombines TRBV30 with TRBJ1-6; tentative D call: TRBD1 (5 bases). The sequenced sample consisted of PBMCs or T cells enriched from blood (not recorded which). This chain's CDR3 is CASWETSGLNSPLHF. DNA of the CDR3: TGTGCCTCATGGGAGACCTCGGGACTTAATTCACCCCTCCACTTT.